This T cell receptor (beta chain) was observed in a study of beta chain features in type 1 diabetes. This CDR3 is 14 amino acids long. Germline loops: CDR1 MNHEY, CDR2 SVGAGI. The V end lost 4 bases, the J end lost 4 bases, and 13 bases lay between the germline ends. Reverse transcribing all isolated RNA meant expressed TCRB transcripts were sequenced. The assay was immunoSEQ multiplex PCR, and TCRdb's table has in-frame clones only and misses some. The sample lists nearly 350,000 clones, 7% to 10% seen once, with 0.9% to 1.1% in the top ten. On this clone: Antigen specificity is unknown.

Cell sorting via CD45RO/CCR7/CD25/CD127/CD95/CD27 was performed to obtain CD4+ naive, central memory, regulatory and stem cell-like memory cells. Study results and limitations: Type 1 diabetes patients had TCRB CDR3s that were shorter (moderately but significantly so) in all four CD4+ subsets. A cDNA-based sequencing approach could over-represent cells with high TCR expression. For TCRB rearrangement, an influence of HLA type remained unresolved here.

This receptor was identified in a man aged 25-45 years with type 1 diabetes. Sequenced: central memory CD4+ T cells from blood. The chain joins TRBV6-5 to TRBJ1-1; perhaps TRBD1 as D (6 bases). The CDR3 region is CASSSSQGRTEAFF. The CDR3 coding sequence is TGTGCCAGCAGTTCGTCACAGGGACGCACTGAAGCTTTCTTT.